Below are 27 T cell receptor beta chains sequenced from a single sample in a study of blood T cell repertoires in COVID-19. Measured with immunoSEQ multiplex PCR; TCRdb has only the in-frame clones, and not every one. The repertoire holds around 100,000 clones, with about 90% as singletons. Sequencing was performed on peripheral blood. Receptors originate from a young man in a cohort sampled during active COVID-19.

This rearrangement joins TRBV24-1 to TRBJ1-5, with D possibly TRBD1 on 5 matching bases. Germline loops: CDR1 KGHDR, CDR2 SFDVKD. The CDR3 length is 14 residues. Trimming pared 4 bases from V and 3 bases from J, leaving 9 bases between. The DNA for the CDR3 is TGTGCCACCAGTGAAACAGGATTCAATCAGCCCCAGCATTTT. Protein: CATSETGFNQPQHF.

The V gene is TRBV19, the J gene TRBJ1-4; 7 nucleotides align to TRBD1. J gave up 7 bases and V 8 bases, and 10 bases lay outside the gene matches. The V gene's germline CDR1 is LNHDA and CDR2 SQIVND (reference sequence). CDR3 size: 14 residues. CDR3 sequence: CASGPDRRSEKLFF. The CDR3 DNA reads TGTGCCAGTGGACCGGACAGGAGGAGTGAAAAACTGTTTTTT.

For the CDR3, the DNA is TGTGCCAGTAGGATCCCTCCGGGACAGGGAAGATCCTACTACGAGCAGTACTTC. It specifies CASRIPPGQGRSYYEQYF. V is TRBV19 and J is TRBJ2-7; the match to TRBD1 covers 9 bases. The V gene end was trimmed by 6 bases and the J gene end by 3 bases; junction bases not matched to a gene: 18. Germline CDR1 is LNHDA and CDR2 is SQIVND (reference sequence). The length of the CDR3 is 18 residues.

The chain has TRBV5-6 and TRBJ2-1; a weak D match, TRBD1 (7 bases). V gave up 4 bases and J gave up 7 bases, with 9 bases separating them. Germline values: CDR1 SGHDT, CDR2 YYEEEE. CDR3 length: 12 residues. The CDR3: CASSPGGNEQFF. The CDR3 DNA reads TGTGCCAGCAGCCCAGGGGGGAATGAGCAGTTCTTC.

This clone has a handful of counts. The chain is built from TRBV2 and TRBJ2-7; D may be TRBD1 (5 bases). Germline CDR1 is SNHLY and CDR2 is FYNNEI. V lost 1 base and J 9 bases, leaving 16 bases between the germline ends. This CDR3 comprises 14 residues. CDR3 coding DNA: TGTGCCAGCAGTGAAGAAGGGGCAGGGTCGGTGCAGTACTTC. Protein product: CASSEEGAGSVQYF. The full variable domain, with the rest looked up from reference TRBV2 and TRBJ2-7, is EPEVTQTPSHQVTQMGQEVILRCVPISNHLYFYWYRQILGQKVEFLVSFYNNEISEKSEIFDDQFSVERPDGSNFTLKIRSTKLEDSAMYFCASSEEGAGSVQYFGPGTRLTVT.

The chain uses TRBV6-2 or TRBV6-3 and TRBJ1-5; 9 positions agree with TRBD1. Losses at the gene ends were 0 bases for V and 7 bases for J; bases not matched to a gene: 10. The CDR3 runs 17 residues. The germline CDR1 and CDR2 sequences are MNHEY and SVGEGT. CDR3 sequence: CASSYSSGTGSRQPQHF. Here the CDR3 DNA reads TGTGCCAGCAGTTACTCGAGTGGGACAGGGAGCAGGCAGCCCCAGCATTTT.

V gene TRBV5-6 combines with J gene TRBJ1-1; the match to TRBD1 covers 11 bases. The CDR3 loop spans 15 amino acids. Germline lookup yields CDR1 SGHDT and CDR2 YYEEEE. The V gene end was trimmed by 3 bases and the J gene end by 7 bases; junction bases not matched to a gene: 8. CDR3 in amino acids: CASSWGQGGPYEAFF. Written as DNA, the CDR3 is TGTGCCAGCAGCTGGGGACAGGGGGGACCCTATGAAGCTTTCTTT.

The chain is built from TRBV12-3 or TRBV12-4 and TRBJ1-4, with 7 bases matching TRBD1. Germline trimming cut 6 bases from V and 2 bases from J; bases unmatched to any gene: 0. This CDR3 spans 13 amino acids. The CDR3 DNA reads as TGTGCCAGCAGAGGGGGCACTAATGAAAAACTGTTTTTT. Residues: CASRGGTNEKLFF.

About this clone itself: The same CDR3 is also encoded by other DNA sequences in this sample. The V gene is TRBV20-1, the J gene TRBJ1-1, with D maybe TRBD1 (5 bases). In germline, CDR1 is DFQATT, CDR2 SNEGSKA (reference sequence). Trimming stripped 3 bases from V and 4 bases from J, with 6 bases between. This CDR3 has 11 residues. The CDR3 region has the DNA TGCAGTGCTAGGGGGGGCACTGAAGCTTTCTTT. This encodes CSARGGTEAFF.

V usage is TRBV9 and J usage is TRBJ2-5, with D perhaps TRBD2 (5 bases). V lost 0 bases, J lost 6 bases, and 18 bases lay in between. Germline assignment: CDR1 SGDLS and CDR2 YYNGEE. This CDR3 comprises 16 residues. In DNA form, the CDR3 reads TGTGCCAGCAGCGTAGGGTCTAGCCAGGAGCAGCAGACCCAGTACTTC. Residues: CASSVGSSQEQQTQYF.

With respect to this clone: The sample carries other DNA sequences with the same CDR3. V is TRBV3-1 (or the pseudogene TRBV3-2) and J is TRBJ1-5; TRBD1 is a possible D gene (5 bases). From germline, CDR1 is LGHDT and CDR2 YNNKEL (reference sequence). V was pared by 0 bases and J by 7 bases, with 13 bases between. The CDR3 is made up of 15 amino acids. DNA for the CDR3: TGTGCCAGCAGCCAAGACTTAGGGGAGGTCCAGCCCCAGCATTTT. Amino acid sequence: CASSQDLGEVQPQHF.

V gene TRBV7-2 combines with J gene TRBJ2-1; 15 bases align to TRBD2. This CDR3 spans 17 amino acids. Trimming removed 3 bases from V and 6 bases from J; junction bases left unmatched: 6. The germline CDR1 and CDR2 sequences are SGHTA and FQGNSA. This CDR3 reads CASSFWTSGGARNEQFF. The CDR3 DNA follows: TGTGCCAGCAGCTTCTGGACTAGCGGGGGGGCTCGCAATGAGCAGTTCTTC.

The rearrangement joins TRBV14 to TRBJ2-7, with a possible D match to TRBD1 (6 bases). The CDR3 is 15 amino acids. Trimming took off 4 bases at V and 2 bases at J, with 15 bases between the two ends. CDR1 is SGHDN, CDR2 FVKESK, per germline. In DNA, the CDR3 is TGTGCCAGCAGCCTATTGCAGGGGAAAGCCTACGAGCAGTACTTC. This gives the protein CASSLLQGKAYEQYF.

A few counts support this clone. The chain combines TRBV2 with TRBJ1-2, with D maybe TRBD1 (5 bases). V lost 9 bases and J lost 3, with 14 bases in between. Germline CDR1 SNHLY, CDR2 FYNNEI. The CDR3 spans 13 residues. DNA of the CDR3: TGTGCCAGTACCCCTTCGGGGGACTATGGCTACACCTTC. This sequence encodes CASTPSGDYGYTF.

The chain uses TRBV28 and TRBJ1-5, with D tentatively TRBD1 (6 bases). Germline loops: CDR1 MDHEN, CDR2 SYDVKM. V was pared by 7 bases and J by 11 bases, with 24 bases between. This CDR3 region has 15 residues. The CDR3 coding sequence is TGTGCCAGCACCTGGGGTACAGGGACGATCAGGTCCCAGCATTTT. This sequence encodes CASTWGTGTIRSQHF.

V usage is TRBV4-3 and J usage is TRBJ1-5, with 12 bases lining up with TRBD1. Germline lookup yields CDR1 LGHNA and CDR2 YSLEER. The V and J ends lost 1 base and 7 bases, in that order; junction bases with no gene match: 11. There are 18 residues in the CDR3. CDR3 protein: CASSQGLLGQGALQPQHF. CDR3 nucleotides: TGCGCCAGCAGCCAAGGGCTATTGGGACAGGGGGCTTTGCAGCCCCAGCATTTT.

CDR3 DNA: TGTGCCAGCAGACGACAGTCATACGAGCAGTACTTC. It specifies CASRRQSYEQYF. The rearrangement uses TRBV2 and TRBJ2-7; tentative D call: TRBD1 (5 bases). The V end was cut by 6 bases, the J end by 4 bases, with 10 bases between. The germline V gene encodes CDR1 SNHLY and CDR2 FYNNEI. The CDR3 contains 12 residues.

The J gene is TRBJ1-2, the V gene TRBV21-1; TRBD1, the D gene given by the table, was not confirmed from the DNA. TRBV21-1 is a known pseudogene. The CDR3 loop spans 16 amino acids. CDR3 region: CASSAILHDRGYGYTF. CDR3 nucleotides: TGTGCCAGCAGCGCGATTCTTCACGACAGGGGCTATGGCTACACCTTC.

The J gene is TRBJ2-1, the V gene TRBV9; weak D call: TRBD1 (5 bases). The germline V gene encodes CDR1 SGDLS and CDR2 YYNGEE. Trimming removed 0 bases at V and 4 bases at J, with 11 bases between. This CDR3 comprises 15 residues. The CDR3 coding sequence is TGTGCCAGCAGCGTAGTAGGGTCAGGGTACAATGAGCAGTTCTTC. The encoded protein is CASSVVGSGYNEQFF.

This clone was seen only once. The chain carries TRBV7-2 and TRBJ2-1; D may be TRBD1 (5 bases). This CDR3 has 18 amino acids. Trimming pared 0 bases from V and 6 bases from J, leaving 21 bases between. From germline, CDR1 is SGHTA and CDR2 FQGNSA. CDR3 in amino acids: CASSLASGYGPVGNEQFF. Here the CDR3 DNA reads TGTGCCAGCAGCTTAGCGTCAGGGTACGGCCCGGTCGGCAATGAGCAGTTCTTC. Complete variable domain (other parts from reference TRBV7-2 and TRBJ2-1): GAGVSQSPSNKVTEKGKDVELRCDPISGHTALYWYRQSLGQGLEFLIYFQGNSAPDKSGLPSDRFSAERTGGSVSTLTIQRTQQEDSAVYLCASSLASGYGPVGNEQFFGPGTRLTVL.

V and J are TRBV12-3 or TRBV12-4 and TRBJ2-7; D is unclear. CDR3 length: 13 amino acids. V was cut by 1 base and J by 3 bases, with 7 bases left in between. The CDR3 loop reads CASSLGSLYEQYF. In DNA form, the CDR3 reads TGTGCCAGCAGTTTAGGGAGTCTCTACGAGCAGTACTTC.

The CDR3 here is CASSYTSGGDHEQYF. CDR3 DNA sequence: TGTGCCAGCAGCTATACTAGCGGGGGGGACCACGAGCAGTACTTC. The gene calls are TRBV5-4 and TRBJ2-7; TRBD2 matches 13 bases. The V segment lost 3 bases and the J segment 5 bases; nucleotides outside the gene matches: 5. Germline V gene lookup returns CDR1 SGHNT and CDR2 YYREEE (reference sequence). The CDR3 extends over 15 amino acids.

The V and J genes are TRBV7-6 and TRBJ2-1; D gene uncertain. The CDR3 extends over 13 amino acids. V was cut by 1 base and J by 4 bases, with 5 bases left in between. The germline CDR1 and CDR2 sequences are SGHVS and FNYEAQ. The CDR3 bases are TGTGCCAGCAGCTTAGGGCCTTACAATGAGCAGTTCTTC. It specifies CASSLGPYNEQFF.

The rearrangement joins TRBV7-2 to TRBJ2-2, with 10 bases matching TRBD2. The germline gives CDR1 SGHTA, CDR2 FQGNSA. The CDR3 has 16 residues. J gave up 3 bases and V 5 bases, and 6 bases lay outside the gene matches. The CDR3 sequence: CASSVSGGHYTGELFF. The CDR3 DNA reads TGTGCCAGCAGCGTTAGCGGGGGGCATTACACCGGGGAGCTGTTTTTT.

CDR3 amino acids: CAISPTGGLGEQYF. The CDR3 nucleotides read TGTGCCATCAGTCCGACGGGAGGCTTGGGCGAGCAGTACTTC. V and J are TRBV10-3 and TRBJ2-7, with 7 bases identical to TRBD2. CDR1 is ENHRY, CDR2 SYGVKD, per germline. The CDR3 is 14 residues long. V lost 5 bases and J lost 6; bases outside the gene matches: 10.

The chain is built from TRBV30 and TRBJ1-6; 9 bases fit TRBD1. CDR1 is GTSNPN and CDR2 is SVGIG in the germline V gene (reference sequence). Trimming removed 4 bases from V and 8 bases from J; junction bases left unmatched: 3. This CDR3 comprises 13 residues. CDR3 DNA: TGTGCCTGGACCGGGACAGGGCATTCACCCCTCCACTTT. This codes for CAWTGTGHSPLHF. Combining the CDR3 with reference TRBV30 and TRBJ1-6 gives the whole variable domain SQTIHQWPATLVQPVGSPLSLECTVEGTSNPNLYWYRQAAGRGLQLLFYSVGIGQISSEVPQNLSASRPQDRQFILSSKKLLLSDSGFYLCAWTGTGHSPLHFGNGTRLTVT.

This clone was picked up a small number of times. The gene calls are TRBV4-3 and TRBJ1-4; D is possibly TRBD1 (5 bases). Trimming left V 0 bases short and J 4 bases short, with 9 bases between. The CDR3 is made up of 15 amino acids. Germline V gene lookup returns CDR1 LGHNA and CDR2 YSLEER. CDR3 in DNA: TGCGCCAGCAGCCAAGATAGCGGGGGTAATGAAAAACTGTTTTTT. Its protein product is CASSQDSGGNEKLFF.